These 14 T cell receptor beta chains came from one sample sequenced in a study of radiotherapy plus CTLA-4 blockade in lung cancer. Sequencing used immunoSEQ multiplex PCR; TCRdb keeps in-frame clones, though not all of them. The table shows 56,000 or so clones, with under 80% occurring only once. Specimen: peripheral blood, collected from a patient treated with radiotherapy plus ipilimumab. The receptors originated from a human donor with non-small cell lung cancer who had a complete response to radiotherapy plus ipilimumab.

This sequence joins TRBV5-8 and TRBJ1-1; TRBD1 might be the D (6 bases). The CDR3 has 14 amino acids. Deletions cut 7 bases from V and 4 bases from J, with 17 bases between. Per germline, CDR1 SGHTS and CDR2 YDEGEE. The CDR3 loop is CASRTSGQSTEAFF. For the CDR3, the DNA is TGTGCCAGCCGGACCTCTGGACAGTCCACTGAAGCTTTCTTT.

V and J are TRBV9 and TRBJ1-2; 9 bases line up with TRBD1. The CDR3 runs to 16 residues. Per the germline V gene, CDR1 is SGDLS and CDR2 is YYNGEE. V lost 2 bases, J lost 6 bases, and 11 bases stayed unmatched. In DNA form, the CDR3 reads TGTGCCAGCAGCGTCGGCCGTTCGTGGGACAGGGATGGCTACACCTTC. Residues: CASSVGRSWDRDGYTF.

V and J are TRBV5-1 and TRBJ2-5; D perhaps matches TRBD1 (6 bases). Germline V CDR1 and CDR2: SGHRS, YFSETQ. CDR3 length: 16 residues. The V end lost 0 bases, the J end lost 5 bases, and 17 bases lay between the germline ends. This chain's CDR3 is CASSLGAGVQGETQYF. CDR3 nucleotide sequence: TGCGCCAGCAGCTTGGGGGCAGGGGTTCAGGGGGAGACCCAGTACTTC.

This chain links TRBV11-2 with TRBJ2-5; TRBD1 aligns across 7 bases. This CDR3 has 13 residues. The germline gives CDR1 SGHAT, CDR2 FQNNGV. The trim removed 5 bases at V and 7 bases at J, leaving 7 bases unmatched. The CDR3: CASSRQGTWTQYF. The CDR3 region has the DNA TGTGCCAGCAGCCGACAGGGAACCTGGACCCAGTACTTC. Using reference TRBV11-2 and TRBJ2-5 for the parts outside the CDR3, the full variable domain is EAGVAQSPRYKIIEKRQSVAFWCNPISGHATLYWYQQILGQGPKLLIQFQNNGVVDDSQLPKDRFSAERLKGVDSTLKIQPAKLEDSAVYLCASSRQGTWTQYFGPGTRLLVL.

V gene TRBV18 combines with J gene TRBJ1-2; 11 positions agree with TRBD1. Trimming at V came to 3 bases and at J to 6 bases, leaving 3 bases not matched to a gene. Germline CDR1 and CDR2: KGHSH and LQKENI. The CDR3 runs to 14 residues. The CDR3, as DNA: TGTGCCAGCTCACCTGGGACAGGGGGGAATGGCTACACCTTC. It specifies CASSPGTGGNGYTF.

V is TRBV6-1 and J is TRBJ2-5; 8 bases map to TRBD1. The DNA end is more similar to TRBJ2-7, so the J call may be wrong. There are 14 residues in the CDR3. CDR1 and CDR2 from the germline V gene are MNHNS and SASEGT. The CDR3 sequence: CASSSGQAIYEQYF. CDR3 in DNA: TGTGCCAGCAGTTCGGGACAGGCCATCTACGAGCAGTACTTC.

V is TRBV7-9 and J is TRBJ2-5; TRBD2 matches 7 bases. CDR3 length: 16 residues. The V and J ends lost 2 bases and 4 bases, in that order; junction bases with no gene match: 10. CDR1 is SEHNR, CDR2 FQNEAQ, per germline (reference sequence). The DNA for the CDR3 is TGTGCCAGCAGCTTACTCGGCGGAACGGGGGGAGAGACCCAGTACTTC. The encoded protein is CASSLLGGTGGETQYF.

The V gene is TRBV12-5, the J gene TRBJ1-3; no reliable D call. Per germline, CDR1 LGHNT and CDR2 FRNRAP. V lost 1 base and J lost 1, with 29 bases in between. The CDR3 is 22 residues long. The CDR3 coding sequence is TGTGCTAGTGGTTTGGCTCGGCCGAACCTCGGGATGGGAGGAACGTCTGGAAACACCATATATTTT. It encodes CASGLARPNLGMGGTSGNTIYF.

The chain couples TRBV5-1 to TRBJ1-1; D is possibly TRBD1 (6 bases). CDR3 size: 15 residues. Per germline, CDR1 SGHRS and CDR2 YFSETQ. The ends were cut back, 3 bases at V and 5 bases at J, with 17 bases in the middle. CDR3 bases: TGCGCCAGCAGCTCGGAGGGGGGGACTAAGACTGAAGCTTTCTTT. Protein: CASSSEGGTKTEAFF.

This sequence joins TRBV9 and TRBJ1-6, with 12 bases fitting TRBD1. The germline CDR1 and CDR2 sequences are SGDLS and YYNGEE. This CDR3 region has 18 residues. J lost 9 bases, V lost 4 bases, and 14 bases had no gene match. The CDR3 nucleotides read TGTGCCAGCAGCCATAACACCGGGACAGGGGGCACGAGTTCACCCCTCCACTTT. Translating it yields CASSHNTGTGGTSSPLHF.

The chain links TRBV6-6 to TRBJ1-4, with 7 bases aligning to TRBD1. The CDR3 has 13 residues. The germline gives CDR1 MNHNY, CDR2 SVGAGI (reference sequence). V was clipped by 3 bases and J by 7 bases; unmatched bases: 2. The CDR3 DNA follows: TGTGCCAGCAGTTATGCAGGGGGTGAAAAACTGTTTTTT. This encodes CASSYAGGEKLFF.

This clone was seen a few times. The chain has TRBV6-5 and TRBJ1-3; D gene ambiguous. Germline CDR1 is MNHEY and CDR2 is SVGAGI. Trimming shortened V by 6 bases and J by 0 bases, and 9 bases separated the two germline ends. This CDR3 is 14 amino acids long. As DNA, the CDR3 is TGTGCCAGCAGCCTAGGGAGCTCTGGAAACACCATATATTTT. This sequence encodes CASSLGSSGNTIYF.

V usage is TRBV5-1 and J usage is TRBJ2-1; TRBD2 might be the D (8 bases). CDR3 length: 15 residues. V shed 3 bases and J shed 4 bases, with 14 bases lying between them. Germline CDR1 SGHRS, CDR2 YFSETQ. This CDR3 reads CASSSGGDRYNEQFF. The DNA for the CDR3 is TGCGCCAGCAGCTCGGGGGGGGACAGATACAATGAGCAGTTCTTC. Full variable domain (rest looked up from reference TRBV5-1 and TRBJ2-1): KAGVTQTPRYLIKTRGQQVTLSCSPISGHRSVSWYQQTPGQGLQFLFEYFSETQRNKGNFPGRFSGRQFSNSRSEMNVSTLELGDSALYLCASSSGGDRYNEQFFGPGTRLTVL.

The chain uses TRBV6-5 and TRBJ1-2; 9 bases are shared with TRBD1. Losses at the gene ends were 6 bases for V and 2 bases for J; bases not matched to a gene: 4. Germline V gene data show CDR1 as MNHEY and CDR2 as SVGAGI. The CDR3 is 14 residues long. The CDR3 nucleotides read TGTGCCAGCAGAGACACAGGGGGCAACTATGGCTACACCTTC. Translated, it gives CASRDTGGNYGYTF.